This T cell receptor (beta chain) was documented in a study of T cell repertoires in ileal Crohn's disease. Study conclusions and caveats: All patients with clonality above 26.8% had endoscopic recurrence. High-frequency clones were more common in sorted CD8 than CD4 cells. Active smokers at surgery had more clonal expansions than non-smokers.

Eligibility required adulthood, ileal or ileocolonic Crohn's disease and indicated ileocolonic resection. This clone showed up just once. Antigen specificity is unknown. The V end lost 6 bases, the J end lost 8 bases, and 15 bases lay between the germline ends. The CDR3 runs 13 residues. Looked up from germline, CDR1 is MNHEY and CDR2 is SVGAGI. Some clones are missing from TCRdb's copy, which holds only in-frame ones; the method was immunoSEQ multiplex PCR. The sample has around 6,000 clones, roughly 80% seen once. The V call is TRBV6-5, the J call TRBJ2-3, with D possibly matching TRBD1 (5 bases). The sample comprised ileal tissue. This TCR was sampled from an adult with Crohn's disease. This chain's CDR3 is CASRSQGEGTQYF. The CDR3 nucleotides are TGTGCCAGCAGAAGCCAGGGTGAAGGTACGCAGTATTTT.